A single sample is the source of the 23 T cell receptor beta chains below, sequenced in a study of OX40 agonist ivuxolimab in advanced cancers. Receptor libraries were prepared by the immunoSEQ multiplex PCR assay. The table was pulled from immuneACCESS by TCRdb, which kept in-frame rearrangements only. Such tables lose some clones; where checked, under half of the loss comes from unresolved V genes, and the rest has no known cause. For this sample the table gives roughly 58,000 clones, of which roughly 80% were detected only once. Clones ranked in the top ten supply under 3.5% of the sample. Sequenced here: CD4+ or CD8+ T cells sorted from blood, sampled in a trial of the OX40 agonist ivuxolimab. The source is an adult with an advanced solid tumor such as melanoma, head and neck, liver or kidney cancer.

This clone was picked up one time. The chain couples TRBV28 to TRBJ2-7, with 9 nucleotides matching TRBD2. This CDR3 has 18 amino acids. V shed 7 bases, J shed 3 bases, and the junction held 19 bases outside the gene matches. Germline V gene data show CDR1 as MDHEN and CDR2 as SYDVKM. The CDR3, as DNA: TGTGCCAGCATCCCGTTCCCCCGCCCTAGCGGGGACTACTACGAGCAGTACTTC. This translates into CASIPFPRPSGDYYEQYF.

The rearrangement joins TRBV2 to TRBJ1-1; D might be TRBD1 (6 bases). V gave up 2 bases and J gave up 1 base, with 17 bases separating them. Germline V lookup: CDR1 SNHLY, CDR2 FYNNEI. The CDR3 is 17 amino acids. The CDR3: CASSERGATWTNTEAFF. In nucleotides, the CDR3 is TGTGCCAGCAGTGAAAGGGGGGCGACATGGACGAACACTGAAGCTTTCTTT. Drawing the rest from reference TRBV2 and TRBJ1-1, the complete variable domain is EPEVTQTPSHQVTQMGQEVILRCVPISNHLYFYWYRQILGQKVEFLVSFYNNEISEKSEIFDDQFSVERPDGSNFTLKIRSTKLEDSAMYFCASSERGATWTNTEAFFGQGTRLTVV.

CDR3 sequence reads: CASSEGAGQGYEQYF. The CDR3 nucleotides read TGTGCCAGCAGCGAGGGGGCGGGACAGGGTTACGAGCAGTACTTC. The V gene is TRBV5-5, the J gene TRBJ2-7; TRBD1 matches 9 bases. Germline assignment: CDR1 SGHKS and CDR2 YYEKEE (reference sequence). J gave up 4 bases and V 4 bases, and 9 bases lay outside the gene matches. The CDR3 is 15 amino acids. Looking up the rest from reference TRBV5-5 and TRBJ2-7 gives the full variable domain: DAGVTQSPTHLIKTRGQQVTLRCSPISGHKSVSWYQQVLGQGPQFIFQYYEKEERGRGNFPDRFSARQFPNYSSELNVNALLLGDSALYLCASSEGAGQGYEQYFGPGTRLTVT.

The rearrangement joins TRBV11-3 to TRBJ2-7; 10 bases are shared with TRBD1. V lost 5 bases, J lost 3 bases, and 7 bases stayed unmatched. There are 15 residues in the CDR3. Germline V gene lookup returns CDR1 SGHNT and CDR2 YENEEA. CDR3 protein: CASSIGQGGNYEQYF. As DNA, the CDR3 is TGTGCCAGCAGCATTGGACAGGGGGGAAACTACGAGCAGTACTTC.

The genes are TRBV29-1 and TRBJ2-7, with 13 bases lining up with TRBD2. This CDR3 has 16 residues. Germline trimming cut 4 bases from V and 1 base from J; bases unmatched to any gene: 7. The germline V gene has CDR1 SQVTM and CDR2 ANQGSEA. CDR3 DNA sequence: TGCAGCGTTGCTGGACTAGCGGGAGTCCCATCCTACGAGCAGTACTTC. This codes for CSVAGLAGVPSYEQYF.

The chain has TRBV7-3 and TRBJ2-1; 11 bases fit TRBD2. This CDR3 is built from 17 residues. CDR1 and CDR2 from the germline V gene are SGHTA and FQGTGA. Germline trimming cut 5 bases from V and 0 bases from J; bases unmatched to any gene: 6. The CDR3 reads CASSPQTSGVSYNEQFF. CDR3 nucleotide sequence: TGTGCCAGCAGCCCCCAGACTAGCGGGGTCTCCTACAATGAGCAGTTCTTC.

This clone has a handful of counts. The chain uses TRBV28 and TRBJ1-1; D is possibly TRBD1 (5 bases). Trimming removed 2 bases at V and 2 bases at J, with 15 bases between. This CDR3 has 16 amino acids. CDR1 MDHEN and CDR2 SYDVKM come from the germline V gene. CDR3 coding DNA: TGTGCCAGCAGTTTAGGCTCAGGGTTGGGAAACACTGAAGCTTTCTTT. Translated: CASSLGSGLGNTEAFF.

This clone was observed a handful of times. The CDR3 DNA reads TGTGCCAGTAGCAGAGCGGGAGGGCAAGATACGCAGTATTTT. This gives the protein CASSRAGGQDTQYF. The chain is built from TRBV19 and TRBJ2-3; TRBD2 matches 10 bases. CDR3 length: 14 amino acids. V shed 6 bases and J 5 bases; nucleotides not matched to a gene: 5. CDR1 LNHDA and CDR2 SQIVND come from the germline V gene (reference sequence).

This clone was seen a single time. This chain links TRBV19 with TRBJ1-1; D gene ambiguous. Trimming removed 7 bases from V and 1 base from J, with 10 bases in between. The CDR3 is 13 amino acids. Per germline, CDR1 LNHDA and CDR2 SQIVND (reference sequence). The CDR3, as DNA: TGTGCCAGTACCAGGACGACGAACACTGAAGCTTTCTTT. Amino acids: CASTRTTNTEAFF.

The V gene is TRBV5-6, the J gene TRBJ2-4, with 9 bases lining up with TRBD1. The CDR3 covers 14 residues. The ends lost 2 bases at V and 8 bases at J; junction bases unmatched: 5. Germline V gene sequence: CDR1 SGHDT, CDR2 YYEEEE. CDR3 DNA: TGTGCCAGCAGCTTTCTGGACAGGGGAGACATTCAGTACTTC. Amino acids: CASSFLDRGDIQYF.

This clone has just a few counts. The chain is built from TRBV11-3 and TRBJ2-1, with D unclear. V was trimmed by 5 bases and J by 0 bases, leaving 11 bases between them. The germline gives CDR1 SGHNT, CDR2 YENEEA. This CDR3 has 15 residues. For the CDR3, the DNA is TGTGCCAGCAGCCAGTCCCAGTTCTCCTACAATGAGCAGTTCTTC. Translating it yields CASSQSQFSYNEQFF.

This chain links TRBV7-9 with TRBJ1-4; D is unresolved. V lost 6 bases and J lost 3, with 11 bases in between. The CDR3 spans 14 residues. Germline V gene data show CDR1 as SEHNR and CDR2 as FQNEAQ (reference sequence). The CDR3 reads CASSLAGSNEKLFF. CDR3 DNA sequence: TGTGCCAGCAGTCTGGCGGGGTCTAATGAAAAACTGTTTTTT.

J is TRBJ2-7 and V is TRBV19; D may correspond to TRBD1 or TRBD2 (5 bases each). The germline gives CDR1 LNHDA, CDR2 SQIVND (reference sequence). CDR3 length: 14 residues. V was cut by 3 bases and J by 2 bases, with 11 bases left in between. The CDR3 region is CASSMGTVTYEQYF. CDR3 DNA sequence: TGTGCCAGTAGTATGGGGACCGTCACCTACGAGCAGTACTTC.

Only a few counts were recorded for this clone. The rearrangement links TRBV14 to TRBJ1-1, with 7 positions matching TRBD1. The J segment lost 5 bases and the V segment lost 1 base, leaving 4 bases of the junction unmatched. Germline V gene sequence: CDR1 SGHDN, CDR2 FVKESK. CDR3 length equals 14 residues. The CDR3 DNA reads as TGTGCCAGCAGCCAAGCACAGGGGAGGACTGAAGCTTTCTTT. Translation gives CASSQAQGRTEAFF.

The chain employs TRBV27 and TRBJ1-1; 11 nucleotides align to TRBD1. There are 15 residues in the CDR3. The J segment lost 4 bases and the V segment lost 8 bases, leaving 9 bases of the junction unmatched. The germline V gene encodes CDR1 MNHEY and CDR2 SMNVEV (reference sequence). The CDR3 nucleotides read TGTGCCAGCCGTGAGGACAGGGGGCGCGTCACTGAAGCTTTCTTT. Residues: CASREDRGRVTEAFF.

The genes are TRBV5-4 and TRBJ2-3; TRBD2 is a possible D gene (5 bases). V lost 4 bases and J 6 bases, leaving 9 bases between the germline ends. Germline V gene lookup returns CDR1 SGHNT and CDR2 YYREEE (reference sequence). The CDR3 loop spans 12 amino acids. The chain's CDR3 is CASSLEADTQYF. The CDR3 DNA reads TGTGCCAGCAGCCTGGAGGCGGATACGCAGTATTTT.

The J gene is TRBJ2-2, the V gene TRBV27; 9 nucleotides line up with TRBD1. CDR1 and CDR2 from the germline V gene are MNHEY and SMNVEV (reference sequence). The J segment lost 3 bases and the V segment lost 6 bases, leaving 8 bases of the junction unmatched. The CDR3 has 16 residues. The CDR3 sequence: CASRRGTGLDTGELFF. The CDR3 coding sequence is TGTGCCAGCAGACGGGGGACAGGGTTAGACACCGGGGAGCTGTTTTTT.

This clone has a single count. Written as DNA, the CDR3 is TGTGCCAGCAGTTTGACTAACTATAACAATGAGCAGTTCTTC. It codes for CASSLTNYNNEQFF. The chain carries TRBV27 and TRBJ2-1; perhaps TRBD2 as D (5 bases). Germline V gives CDR1 MNHEY, CDR2 SMNVEV (reference sequence). The CDR3 has 14 residues. V gave up 3 bases and J gave up 5 bases, with 11 bases separating them.

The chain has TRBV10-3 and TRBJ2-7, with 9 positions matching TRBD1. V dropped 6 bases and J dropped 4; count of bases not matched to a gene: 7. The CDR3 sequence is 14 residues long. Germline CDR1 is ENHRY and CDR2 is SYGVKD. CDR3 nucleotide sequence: TGTGCCATCAGGGGACAGGGCCCGGGATACGAGCAGTACTTC. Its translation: CAIRGQGPGYEQYF.

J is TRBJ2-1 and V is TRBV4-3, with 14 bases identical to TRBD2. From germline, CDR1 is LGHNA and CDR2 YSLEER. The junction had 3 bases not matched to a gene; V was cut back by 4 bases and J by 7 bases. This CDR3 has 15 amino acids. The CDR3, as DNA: TGCGCCAGCAGCCTAGGACTAGCGGGGGGTAATGAGCAGTTCTTC. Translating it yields CASSLGLAGGNEQFF.

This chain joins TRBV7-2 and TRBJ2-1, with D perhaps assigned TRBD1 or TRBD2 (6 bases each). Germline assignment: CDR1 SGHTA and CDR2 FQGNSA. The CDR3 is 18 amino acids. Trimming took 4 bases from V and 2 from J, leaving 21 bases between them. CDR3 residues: CASSSSVGGRGTYNEQFF. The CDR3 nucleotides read TGTGCCAGCAGCTCGAGCGTGGGGGGCCGGGGAACCTACAATGAGCAGTTCTTC.

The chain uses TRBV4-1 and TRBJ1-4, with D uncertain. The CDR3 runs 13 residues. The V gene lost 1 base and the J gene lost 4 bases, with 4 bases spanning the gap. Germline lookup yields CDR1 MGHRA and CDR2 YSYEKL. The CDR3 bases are TGCGCCAGCAGCCAAGTTCTTAATGAAAAACTGTTTTTT. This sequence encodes CASSQVLNEKLFF.

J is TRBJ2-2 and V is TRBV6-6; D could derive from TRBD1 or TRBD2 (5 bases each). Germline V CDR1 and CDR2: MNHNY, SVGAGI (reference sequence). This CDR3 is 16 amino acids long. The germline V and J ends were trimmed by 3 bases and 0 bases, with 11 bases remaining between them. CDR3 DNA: TGTGCCAGCAGTTATCCGGGACGGGCGAACACCGGGGAGCTGTTTTTT. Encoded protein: CASSYPGRANTGELFF.